This T cell receptor (beta chain) was recorded in a study of glioma-infiltrating T cells. General study results and limits: CDR3 overlap between tissue and blood was very small.

Using RNA template, CDR3s of TCR alpha and beta were amplified with iRepertoire arm-PCR. Tissue mRNA or PBMC total RNA, roughly 85-450 ng, went into one-step reverse transcription and amplification. TCRdb itself ran the multiplex PCR reads through MiXCR, one entry per CDR3 protein. The data contain fewer than 200,000 distinct CDR3 sequences, about 32% of them singletons. This clonotype was found many times. The target antigen is unknown. This CDR3 comprises 13 residues. Looked up from germline, CDR1 is GTSNPN and CDR2 is SVGIG (reference sequence). Trimming removed 0 bases at V and 3 bases at J, with 9 bases between.

V usage is TRBV30 and J usage is TRBJ2-7; unclear D gene. Sequencing was carried out using glioma tissue, nonneoplastic brain tissue, or PBMCs (not recorded which). This TCR came from a human donor with low-grade glioma or glioblastoma, undergoing nonglioma brain surgery, or in good health (not recorded which). CDR3 loop: CAWSVGTFYEQYF. The CDR3, as DNA: TGTGCCTGGAGTGTAGGAACTTTCTACGAGCAGTACTTC.